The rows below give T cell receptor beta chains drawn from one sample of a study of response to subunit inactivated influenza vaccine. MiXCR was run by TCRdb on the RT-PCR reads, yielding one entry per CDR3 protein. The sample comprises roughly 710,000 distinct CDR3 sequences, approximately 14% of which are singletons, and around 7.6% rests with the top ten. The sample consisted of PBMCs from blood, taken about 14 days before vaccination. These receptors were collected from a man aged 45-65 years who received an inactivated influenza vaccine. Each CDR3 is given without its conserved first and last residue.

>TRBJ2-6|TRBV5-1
ASSLGVRASGANVLT
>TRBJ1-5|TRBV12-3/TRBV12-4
ASSLIPGVNQPQH
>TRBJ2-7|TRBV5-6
ASTKRPKEPPEQY
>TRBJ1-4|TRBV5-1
ASSLEPNEKLF
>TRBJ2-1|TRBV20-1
SAAGASGINEQF
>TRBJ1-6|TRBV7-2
ASSLTAPGQGILNSPLH
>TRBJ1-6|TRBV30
AWSQTPTWVRDSPLH
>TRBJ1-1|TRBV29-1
SGRDGGLVTEAF
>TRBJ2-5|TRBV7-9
ASSREVETQY
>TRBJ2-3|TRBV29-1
SSGPLKPGQESTDTQY
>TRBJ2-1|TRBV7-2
ASSTSALHNEQF
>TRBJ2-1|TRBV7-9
ASRPPGGYNEQF
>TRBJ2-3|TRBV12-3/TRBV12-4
ASSLGISGGSTDTQY
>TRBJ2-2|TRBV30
AWSHNPLGGSNTGELF
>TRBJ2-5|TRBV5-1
ASSGTPRGWPGVAKETQY
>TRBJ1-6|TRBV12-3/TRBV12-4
ASSPGWDDNSPLH
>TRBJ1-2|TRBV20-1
SATGQKYGYT
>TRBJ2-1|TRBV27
ASSRPPNNEQF
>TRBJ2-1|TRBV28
ASSTSGNEQF
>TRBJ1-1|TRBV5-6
ASSIRDGRVNTEAF
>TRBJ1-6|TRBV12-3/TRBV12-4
ASSIQGSPLH
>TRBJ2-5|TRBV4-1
ASSRGLAGGQETQY
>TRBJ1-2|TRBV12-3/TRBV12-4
ASSPGQGAYHGYT